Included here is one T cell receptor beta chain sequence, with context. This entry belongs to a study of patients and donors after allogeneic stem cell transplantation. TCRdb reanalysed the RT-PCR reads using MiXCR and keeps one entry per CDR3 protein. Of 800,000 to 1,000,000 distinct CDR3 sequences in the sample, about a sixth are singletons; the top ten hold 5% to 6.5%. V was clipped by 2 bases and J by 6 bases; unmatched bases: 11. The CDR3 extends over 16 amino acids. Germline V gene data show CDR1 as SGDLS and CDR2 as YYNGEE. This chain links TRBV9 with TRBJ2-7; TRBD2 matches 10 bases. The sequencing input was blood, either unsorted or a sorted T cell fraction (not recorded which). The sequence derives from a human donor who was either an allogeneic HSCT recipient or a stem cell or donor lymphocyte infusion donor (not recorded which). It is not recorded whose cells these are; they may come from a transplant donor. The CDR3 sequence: CASSVSASGRGVEQYF. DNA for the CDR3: TGTGCCAGCAGCGTTTCGGCTAGCGGGAGAGGAGTCGAGCAGTACTTC.